This entry is about one T cell receptor beta chain. Its antigen is unidentified. These data originate in a study of beta chain features in type 1 diabetes. Broader study findings: The analysis here could not establish whether HLA type shapes TCRB rearrangement. High TCR expression in some cells could lead to their over-representation in cDNA sequencing. In every one of the four CD4+ subsets, TCRB CDR3s were moderately but significantly shorter in Type 1 diabetes patients.

The sequenced template was cDNA made from the entire isolated RNA. Approximately 3.6 million reads, on average, came from each naive, central memory and regulatory T cell sample. Clones were read by immunoSEQ multiplex PCR, and TCRdb kept only the in-frame ones, dropping some. Of some 280,000 clones detected, 13% to 15% appear once; the ten largest clones hold over 0.015%. Trimming stripped 7 bases from V and 8 bases from J, with 14 bases between. This CDR3 has 12 residues. Germline V gene lookup returns CDR1 MDHEN and CDR2 SYDVKM. The sequence was collected from a man younger than 45 with type 1 diabetes. Sequencing was performed on naive CD4+ T cells from blood. The genes are TRBV28 and TRBJ1-2; D gene unclear. CDR3 DNA sequence: TGTGCCAGCAAAGAGGAGGGAAGAGGCTACACCTTC. Encoded protein: CASKEEGRGYTF.